These 21 T cell receptor beta chains were all obtained from the same sample, sequenced in a study of blood T cell repertoires in COVID-19. Measured with immunoSEQ multiplex PCR; TCRdb has only the in-frame clones, and not every one. This sample has around 230,000 clones, with 87% found just once. The sample comprised peripheral blood. These receptors were obtained from a man in his sixties who had recovered from COVID-19.

The V call is TRBV7-9, the J call TRBJ1-1; no clear D. The CDR3 has 12 residues. Germline V CDR1 and CDR2: SEHNR, FQNEAQ (reference sequence). V was shortened by 1 base and J by 4 bases, with 4 bases between the two germline ends. In DNA, the CDR3 is TGTGCCAGCAGCTTAGTAGCCACTGAAGCTTTCTTT. Translated, it gives CASSLVATEAFF. The full variable domain, with the rest looked up from reference TRBV7-9 and TRBJ1-1, is DTGVSQNPRHKITKRGQNVTFRCDPISEHNRLYWYRQTLGQGPEFLTYFQNEAQLEKSRLLSDRFSAERPKGSFSTLEIQRTEQGDSAMYLCASSLVATEAFFGQGTRLTVV.

V usage is TRBV7-2 and J usage is TRBJ2-7; a possible D gene is TRBD2 (6 bases). Trimming cost V 3 bases and J 5 bases, with 14 bases left between them. Germline V gene data show CDR1 as SGHTA and CDR2 as FQGNSA. The CDR3 consists of 14 residues. The CDR3 protein is CASSFPGGANEQYF. The CDR3 DNA is TGTGCCAGCAGCTTTCCGGGCGGGGCCAACGAGCAGTACTTC.

The genes are TRBV28 and TRBJ1-5; tentatively, D is TRBD1 (6 bases). Germline-derived CDR1 and CDR2 are MDHEN and SYDVKM. The CDR3 runs to 13 residues. The V gene lost 7 bases and the J gene lost 7 bases, with 14 bases spanning the gap. As DNA, the CDR3 is TGTGCCAGCACCAAACAGGGCGGCCAGCCCCAGCATTTT. Its translation: CASTKQGGQPQHF.

The rearrangement joins TRBV4-1 to TRBJ1-2, with 7 positions matching TRBD1. Trimming removed 5 bases from V and 2 bases from J; junction bases left unmatched: 17. This CDR3 comprises 18 residues. Germline V gene lookup returns CDR1 MGHRA and CDR2 YSYEKL. CDR3: CASSSYFFSGTENYGYTF. The CDR3 nucleotides read TGCGCCAGCAGCTCTTATTTTTTTTCCGGGACAGAGAACTATGGCTACACCTTC.

This clone was observed once. The chain is built from TRBV11-2 and TRBJ1-1; the D is unclear. V gave up 1 base and J gave up 8 bases, with 11 bases separating them. Per the germline V gene, CDR1 is SGHAT and CDR2 is FQNNGV. The CDR3 sequence is 13 residues long. The CDR3 bases are TGTGCCAGCAGCTTAGTGTGGAGTGGGGAAGCTTTCTTT. It yields the protein CASSLVWSGEAFF.

The rearrangement links TRBV24-1 to TRBJ1-2; tentative D call: TRBD1 (6 bases). Trimming stripped 7 bases from V and 6 bases from J, with 20 bases between. CDR3 length: 15 residues. Germline lookup yields CDR1 KGHDR and CDR2 SFDVKD. This chain's CDR3 is CATSPGGPAIHGYTF. The CDR3 DNA reads as TGTGCCACCAGCCCGGGGGGGCCGGCTATCCATGGCTACACCTTC.

This clone was seen a single time. In nucleotides, the CDR3 is TGTGCCAGCAGAGGGGGCCGGGAAAAACTGTTTTTT. This gives the protein CASRGGREKLFF. V usage is TRBV28 and J usage is TRBJ1-4; 7 bases are a match to TRBD1. CDR3 length: 12 residues. Trimming took 6 bases from V and 8 from J; bases not matched to a gene: 3. From germline, CDR1 is MDHEN and CDR2 SYDVKM.

J is TRBJ2-7 and V is TRBV2; D is perhaps TRBD2 (7 bases). Trimming removed 8 bases from V and 2 bases from J, with 19 bases in between. The CDR3 length is 15 residues. CDR1 SNHLY and CDR2 FYNNEI come from the germline V gene. The CDR3, as DNA: TGTGCCAGCGGAGTGGGTCAGGGGAGGGCCTACGAGCAGTACGTC. It codes for CASGVGQGRAYEQYV.

V is TRBV7-2 and J is TRBJ2-3, with D possibly TRBD1 on 5 matching bases. Per the germline V gene, CDR1 is SGHTA and CDR2 is FQGNSA. This CDR3 comprises 15 residues. Trimming left V 3 bases short and J 0 bases short, with 10 bases between. The CDR3, as DNA: TGTGCCAGCAGCTTGCAGGGATGGAGCACAGATACGCAGTATTTT. Its translation: CASSLQGWSTDTQYF.

V is TRBV5-1 and J is TRBJ2-7; perhaps TRBD2 as D (5 bases). The CDR3 spans 16 residues. Trimming took off 0 bases at V and 0 bases at J, with 13 bases between the two ends. The V gene's germline CDR1 is SGHRS and CDR2 YFSETQ. In DNA, the CDR3 is TGCGCCAGCAGCTTGGCAGGAGGCACGAGCTCCTACGAGCAGTACGTC. Amino acid sequence: CASSLAGGTSSYEQYV.

The chain combines TRBV11-3 with TRBJ1-1; possibly TRBD1 for D (6 bases). Germline-derived CDR1 and CDR2 are SGHNT and YENEEA. This CDR3 contains 15 residues. Trimming removed 5 bases from V and 0 bases from J, with 13 bases in between. This CDR3 reads CASSQGRGMNTEAFF. CDR3 DNA: TGTGCCAGCAGCCAAGGCAGGGGCATGAACACTGAAGCTTTCTTT.

The gene calls are TRBV24-1 and TRBJ2-2, with 7 bases matching TRBD2. Germline CDR1 reads KGHDR; CDR2 reads SFDVKD. The CDR3 runs to 16 residues. With 3 bases clipped from V and 3 bases from J, the junction kept 6 bases outside the gene matches. The CDR3 nucleotides are TGTGCCACCAGTGATCCATGGGGGGGACACACCGGGGAGCTGTTTTTT. As protein: CATSDPWGGHTGELFF.

Written as DNA, the CDR3 is TGTGCCAGCAGTGAAGTTTTCGAAGGGGGCCATGGCTACACCTTC. This gives the protein CASSEVFEGGHGYTF. The gene calls are TRBV6-1 and TRBJ1-2; 7 bases are shared with TRBD1. Germline V gives CDR1 MNHNS, CDR2 SASEGT. This CDR3 comprises 15 residues. V lost 1 base, J lost 6 bases, and 8 bases stayed unmatched.

This chain connects TRBV28 to TRBJ1-6; 10 bases line up with TRBD1. The V and J ends lost 6 bases and 9 bases, in that order; junction bases with no gene match: 5. The CDR3 is 14 amino acids. Germline CDR1 is MDHEN and CDR2 is SYDVKM. This CDR3 is CASRAGTGVSPLHF. DNA of the CDR3: TGTGCCAGCAGAGCCGGGACAGGGGTTTCACCCCTCCACTTT.

This chain links TRBV28 with TRBJ2-3; 8 positions agree with TRBD2. After removal of 5 bases from V and 4 bases from J, the junction contained 11 bases not matched to a gene. The CDR3 is 16 residues long. CDR1 is MDHEN, CDR2 SYDVKM, per germline. The CDR3 DNA follows: TGTGCCAGCAGTCCGCCTGGTGGGCGGGGGGCAGATACGCAGTATTTT. It yields the protein CASSPPGGRGADTQYF.

This rearrangement joins TRBV18 to TRBJ2-7; 10 bases agree with TRBD1. The V segment lost 4 bases and the J segment 2 bases; nucleotides outside the gene matches: 5. The CDR3 is made up of 15 amino acids. Looked up from germline, CDR1 is KGHSH and CDR2 is LQKENI. In nucleotides, the CDR3 is TGTGCCAGCTCACTCCAGGGACAGGGGACCTACGAGCAGTACTTC. It translates to CASSLQGQGTYEQYF.

In DNA form, the CDR3 reads TGCGCCAGCAAGCGGAACACTGAAGCTTTCTTT. Translated, it gives CASKRNTEAFF. V and J are TRBV10-2 and TRBJ1-1; D is unresolved. The V end was cut by 7 bases, the J end by 1 base, with 4 bases between. The V gene's germline CDR1 is WSHSY and CDR2 SAAADI. This CDR3 is 11 amino acids long.

This chain links TRBV7-9 with TRBJ1-1, with D perhaps TRBD1 (5 bases). V lost 6 bases and J lost 11, with 16 bases in between. The CDR3 contains 12 residues. The germline gives CDR1 SEHNR, CDR2 FQNEAQ (reference sequence). The chain's CDR3 is CASSFTGEGAFF. The CDR3 nucleotides are TGTGCCAGCAGTTTTACTGGGGAGGGGGCTTTCTTT.

This clone was counted once. The gene calls are TRBV3-1 (or the pseudogene TRBV3-2) and TRBJ2-3; 9 bases line up with TRBD2. Germline CDR1 is LGHDT and CDR2 is YNNKEL (reference sequence). Trimming at V came to 4 bases and at J to 3 bases, leaving 2 bases not matched to a gene. This CDR3 has 14 amino acids. In nucleotides, the CDR3 is TGTGCCAGCAGCCTGGGACTAGCTACAGATACGCAGTATTTT. Amino acid sequence: CASSLGLATDTQYF.

J is TRBJ2-3 and V is TRBV7-2; D unclear. The germline CDR1 and CDR2 sequences are SGHTA and FQGNSA. Trimming cost V 5 bases and J 6 bases, with 24 bases left between them. The CDR3 contains 17 residues. The CDR3 region has the DNA TGTGCCAGCAGCCCCCCCTCCAGAGGAAAATTTGGGGATACGCAGTATTTT. This sequence encodes CASSPPSRGKFGDTQYF.

In DNA, the CDR3 is TGCAGCCCGCCGGGGGGCCAGCCCCAGCATTTT. Its translation is CSPPGGQPQHF. The J gene is TRBJ1-5, the V gene TRBV29-1, with a weak D call TRBD1 (6 bases). V lost 8 bases to trimming and J lost 7 bases, with 12 bases between them. This CDR3 spans 11 amino acids. Germline V gene sequence: CDR1 SQVTM, CDR2 ANQGSEA.